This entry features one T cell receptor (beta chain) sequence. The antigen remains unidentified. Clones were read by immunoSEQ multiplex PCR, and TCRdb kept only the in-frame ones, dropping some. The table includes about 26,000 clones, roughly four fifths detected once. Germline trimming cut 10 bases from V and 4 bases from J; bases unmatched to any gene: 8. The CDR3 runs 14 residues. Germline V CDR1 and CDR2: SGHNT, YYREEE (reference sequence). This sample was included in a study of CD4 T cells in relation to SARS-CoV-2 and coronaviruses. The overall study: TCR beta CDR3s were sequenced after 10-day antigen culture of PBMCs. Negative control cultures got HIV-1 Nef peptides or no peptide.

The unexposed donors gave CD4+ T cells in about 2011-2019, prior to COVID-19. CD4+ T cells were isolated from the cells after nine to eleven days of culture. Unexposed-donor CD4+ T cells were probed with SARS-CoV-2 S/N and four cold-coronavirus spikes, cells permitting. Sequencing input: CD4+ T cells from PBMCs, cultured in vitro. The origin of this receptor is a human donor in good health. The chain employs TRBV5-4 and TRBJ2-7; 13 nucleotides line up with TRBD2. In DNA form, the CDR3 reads TGTGCCGGGTCACTAGCGGGGGGGAGATACGAGCAGTACTTC. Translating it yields CAGSLAGGRYEQYF. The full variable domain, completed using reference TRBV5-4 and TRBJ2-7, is ETGVTQSPTHLIKTRGQQVTLRCSSQSGHNTVSWYQQALGQGPQFIFQYYREEENGRGNFPPRFSGLQFPNYSSELNVNALELDDSALYLCAGSLAGGRYEQYFGPGTRLTVT.